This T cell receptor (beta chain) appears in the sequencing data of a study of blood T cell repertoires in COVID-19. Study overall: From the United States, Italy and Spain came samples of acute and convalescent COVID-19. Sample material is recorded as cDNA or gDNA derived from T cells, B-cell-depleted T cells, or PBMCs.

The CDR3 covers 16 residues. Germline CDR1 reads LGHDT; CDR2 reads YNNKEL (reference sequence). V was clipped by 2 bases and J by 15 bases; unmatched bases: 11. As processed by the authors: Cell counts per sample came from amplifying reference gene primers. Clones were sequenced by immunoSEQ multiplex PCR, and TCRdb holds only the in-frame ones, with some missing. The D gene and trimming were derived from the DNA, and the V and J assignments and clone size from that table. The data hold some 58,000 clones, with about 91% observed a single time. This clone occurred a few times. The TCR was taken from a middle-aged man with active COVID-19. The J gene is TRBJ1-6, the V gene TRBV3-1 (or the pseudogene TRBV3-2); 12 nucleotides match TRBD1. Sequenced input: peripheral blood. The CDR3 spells CASSQRGDRGRNSLHF. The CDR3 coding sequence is TGTGCCAGCAGCCAAAGGGGGGACAGGGGGCGAAACAGCCTCCACTTT.